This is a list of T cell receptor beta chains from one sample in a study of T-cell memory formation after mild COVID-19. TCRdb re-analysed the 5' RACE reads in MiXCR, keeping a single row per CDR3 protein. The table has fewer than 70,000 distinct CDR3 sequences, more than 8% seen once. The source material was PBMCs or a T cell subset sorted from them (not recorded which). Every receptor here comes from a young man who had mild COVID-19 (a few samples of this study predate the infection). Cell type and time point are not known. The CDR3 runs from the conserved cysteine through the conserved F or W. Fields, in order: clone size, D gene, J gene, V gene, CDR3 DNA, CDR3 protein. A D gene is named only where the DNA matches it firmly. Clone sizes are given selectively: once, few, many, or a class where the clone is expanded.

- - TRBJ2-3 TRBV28 TGTGCCAGCAGTGGCCCTTCTTGGTCCCTAGATACGCAGTATTTT CASSGPSWSLDTQYF
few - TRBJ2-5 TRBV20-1 TGCAGTGCTAGAGGAAAAGAGACCCAGTACTTC CSARGKETQYF
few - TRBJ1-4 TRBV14 TGTGCCAGCAGTCTGAGGGGTAATGAAAAACTGTTTTTT CASSLRGNEKLFF
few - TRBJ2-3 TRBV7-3 TGTGCCAGCAGCCCTAAGGGCGGCGGGGGCACAGATACGCAGTATTTT CASSPKGGGGTDTQYF
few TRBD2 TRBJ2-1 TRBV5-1 TGCGCCAGCAGCTTGATGGGGACTAGCCTTTACAATGAGCAGTTCTTC CASSLMGTSLYNEQFF
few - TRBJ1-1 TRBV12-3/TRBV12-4 TGTGCCAGCAGTATCACGATGGGGGACACTGAAGCTTTCTTT CASSITMGDTEAFF
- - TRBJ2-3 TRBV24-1 TGTGCCACCAGTGATCAGGAGACCACAGATACGCAGTATTTT CATSDQETTDTQYF
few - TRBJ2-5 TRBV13 TGTGCCAGCAGCTCTCCCCAATGGCTAGCTCCGGAGACCCAGTACTTC CASSSPQWLAPETQYF
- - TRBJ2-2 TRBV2 TGTGCCAGCAGTGACAGGGTGGCCACCGGGGAGCTGTTTTTT CASSDRVATGELFF
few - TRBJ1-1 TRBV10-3 TGTGCCATCAGTGGCGAGGCTGAAGCTTTCTTT CAISGEAEAFF
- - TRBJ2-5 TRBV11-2 TGTGCCACCCCGGGACCTGGCGGAGAGACCCAGTACTTC CATPGPGGETQYF
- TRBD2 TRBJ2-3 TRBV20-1 TGCAGTGCCCCGAGAAGCGGGGACACAGATACGCAGTATTTT CSAPRSGDTDTQYF
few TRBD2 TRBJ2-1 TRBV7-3 TGTGCCAGCAGCTTACTAGCGGGAAAACACAATGAGCAGTTCTTC CASSLLAGKHNEQFF
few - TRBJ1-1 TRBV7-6 TGTGCCAGCAGCTTAGCGGGGACGGCCAACACTGAAGCTTTCTTT CASSLAGTANTEAFF
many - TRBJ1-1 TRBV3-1 TGTGCCAGCAGCCAATCCTGGCAGAACACTGAAGCTTTCTTT CASSQSWQNTEAFF
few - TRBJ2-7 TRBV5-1 TGCGCCAGCAGCTTGGCCGGAAGCTCCTACGAGCAGTACTTC CASSLAGSSYEQYF
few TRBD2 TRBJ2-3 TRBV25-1 TGTGCCAGCAGTGAACCGGGGGGGCGTCCCACAGATACGCAGTATTTT CASSEPGGRPTDTQYF
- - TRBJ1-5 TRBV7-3 TGTGCCAGCAGCTTAAGCTCCAATCAGCCCCAGCATTTT CASSLSSNQPQHF
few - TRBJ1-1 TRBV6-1 TGTGCCAGCAGTGAGTTGCCGCATAACACTGAAGCTTTCTTT CASSELPHNTEAFF
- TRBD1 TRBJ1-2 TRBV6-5 TGTGCCGCCCGCCAAGGCTCAGGGGGCTATGGCTACACCTTC CAARQGSGGYGYTF
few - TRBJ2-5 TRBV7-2 TGTGCCAGCAGCTTAGGTCCCCCCGGCCAAGGAGAGACCCAGTACTTC CASSLGPPGQGETQYF
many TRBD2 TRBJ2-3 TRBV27 TGTGCCAGCAGTTTGAGGGACTATACTACCACAGATACGCAGTATTTT CASSLRDYTTTDTQYF
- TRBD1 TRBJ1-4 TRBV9 TGTGCCAGCAGCCCCCGACAGGGTCTGAATGAAAAACTGTTTTTT CASSPRQGLNEKLFF
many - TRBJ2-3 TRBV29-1 TGCAGCGTACCGGGCCAAACCCGGGTGACAGATACGCAGTATTTT CSVPGQTRVTDTQYF
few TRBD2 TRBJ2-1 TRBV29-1 TGCAGCGTTGCAAGCGGGACCTACAATGAGCAGTTCTTC CSVASGTYNEQFF
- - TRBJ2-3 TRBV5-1 TGCGCCAGCAGCTCGGGAGTCACCAGGGGCGCAGATACGCAGTATTTT CASSSGVTRGADTQYF
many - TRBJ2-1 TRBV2 TGTGCCAGCAGTGCCGCGGAATACAATGAGCAGTTCTTC CASSAAEYNEQFF
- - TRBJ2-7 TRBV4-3 TGCGCCAGCAGCCAAGAAAGAGGGGCCGAAACCTACGAGCAGTACTTC CASSQERGAETYEQYF
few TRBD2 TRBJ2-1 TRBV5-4 TGTGCCAGCAGCTCGCGGGAGGAGCGGGGGGGCCGCCACAATGAGCAGTTCTTC CASSSREERGGRHNEQFF
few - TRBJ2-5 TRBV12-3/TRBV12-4 TGTGCCAGCAATACAGGGAACCAAGAGACCCAGTACTTC CASNTGNQETQYF
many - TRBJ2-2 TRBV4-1 TGCGCCAGCAGCCAAGTGGCAGGGGAAGCCGGGGAGCTGTTTTTT CASSQVAGEAGELFF
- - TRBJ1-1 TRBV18 TGTGCCAGCTCCCCCGACCCGAACACTGAAGCTTTCTTT CASSPDPNTEAFF
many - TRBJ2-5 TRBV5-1 TGCGCCAGCAGCTTAGGGGGAGAAGAGACCCAGTACTTC CASSLGGEETQYF